This T cell receptor beta chain was recovered during a study of shared clonotypes between healthy human individuals (dated by TCRdb to about 2020). Regarding the complete study: The cohort included a few men and two women between 18 and 49 years of age. Per donor, leukapheresis produced somewhere between about 0.85 and 10 billion PBMCs. To increase sequencing depth and limit assay-specific biases, TCR repertoire library preparation and sequencing were carried out by different laboratories using diverse techniques. For each donor, CD4 naive and CD4 memory were each run on three plates, CD8 naive on two plates, and CD8 memory on one plate. Blood TCR repertoires of five healthy adults were deeply sequenced to estimate repertoire size and the extent of clonotype sharing between individuals.

The donors were healthy, HIV-negative adults who had no recently reported acute infections or vaccinations. Only Caucasian adults living in Nashville, Tennessee, USA were represented among the donors. CD8 memory samples were composed of magnetically selected CD45RO+ cells combined with CCR7-negative CD45RA+ effector memory (TemRA) cells. Blood was collected by leukapheresis, and PBMCs were isolated by Ficoll-Histopaque density gradient centrifugation and then cryopreserved in liquid nitrogen vapor phase. Purity and quantity of every magnetically sorted T cell population were checked by analytical flow cytometry. From each sorted fraction, genomic DNA was isolated and quantified by UV absorbance on a Nanodrop 2000c. Using the deep immunoSEQ assay, TCR CDR3 regions were amplified from genomic DNA by multiplex PCR. For each cell subset, the extracted genomic DNA was distributed evenly across all wells of several immunoSEQ 96-well plates, and each plate served as one replicate. Each replicate PCR for sorted subsets received approximately 200 ng genomic DNA, equal to tens of thousands of T cell genomes. Purified libraries were measured with a Qubit 3.0 fluorometer, size-checked on a Bioanalyzer 2100, and measured again with the KAPA Library Quantification kit. Every immunoSEQ 96-well plate was sequenced on a dedicated single-read 150-cycle Illumina NextSeq 550 flow cell. Regarding the original processing steps: Because only junctional sequences without quality scores were contained in the immunoSEQ output, filtering matching that applied to full-length reads could not be performed. Sequences were annotated with PyIR, a Python wrapper for IgBLAST v1.9, using IMGT germline references to assign V/J genes and CDR3. Any read was removed if the V/J assignment was weak (E-value above 1e-6), the CDR3 was missing, or the read contained stop codons, out-of-frame junctions, or ambiguous translated residues. V3J clonotypes were defined as sequences sharing an identical inferred V gene, J gene, and CDR3 amino acid sequence. Percentage overlap between repertoires was calculated by dividing the number of shared unique clonotypes by the size of the smaller repertoire. RTK rarefaction, the Chao1 estimator, and Recon v2.1 estimates of unobserved clonotypes were used to assess repertoire richness. Generation probabilities for all TCRbeta clonotypes obtained by the gDNA method from several donors were computed using OLGA. Sourced from immuneACCESS, this table was stored by TCRdb with only in-frame sequences that have V and J called. A share of the clones is absent; for the studies checked, an unresolved V gene accounts for under half, and the remainder has no known explanation. The V and J calls and clone size are taken from that table; D and trimming were inferred from the DNA. For this sample there are approximately 640,000 clones; 90% appear just once. 34% of the sample goes to the ten largest clones.

This clone was counted once. The specificity of this receptor is unknown. No much larger clonotype is one base removed from it; base qualities were not supplied. Findings and caveats that apply to the study as a whole: Sampling was restricted to blood, and TCR repertoires in tissue are likely to differ from TCR repertoires in blood. Clonotypes shared by all four sorted-subset donors showed higher generation probabilities than non-shared clonotypes. Naive subsets generally had larger estimated clonotype richness than memory subsets. Based on pairwise subsampling, the degree of clonotype sharing among donors was expected to be affected by sequencing depth. Across four donors, about 5.2% of naive CD4, roughly 3.5% of naive CD8, 2.3% of memory CD4, and 0.3% to 0.45% of memory CD8 clonotypes were shared. Because the study included only a small number of donors, the genetic and exposure-history diversity represented was limited. Rarefaction of sorted-subset datasets indicated incomplete sequencing despite the large sequencing depth.

V is reduced by 6 bases and J by 4 bases, leaving a spacing of 10 bases between them. The CDR3 spans 13 residues, from the cysteine through the phenylalanine. CDR3 DNA is the only sequence kept; it has 39 bases, read in frame from the first base. CDR1 MNHEY and CDR2 SVGAGI are derived from the germline V gene. Recombination linked TRBV6-5 to TRBJ2-1; the D gene is perhaps TRBD2, from 6 matching bases. This sequence originates from a young man in good health. Some clones in this sample may be carry-over from other donors' samples. Sequenced sample: memory CD8+ T cells from PBMCs. This sample's cell subset or site label indicates: CD45RO+ cells pooled with CCR7-negative TemRA cells. The nucleotide sequence is TGTGCCAGCAGGGAGGGACCGTACAATGAGCAGTTCTTC. Translated, it gives CASREGPYNEQFF.